Below are 5 T cell receptor beta chains sequenced from a single sample in a study of CD4+ T cells in melanoma. TCRdb's table, derived via immunoSEQ multiplex PCR, lists solely in-frame clones and lacks some. The sample records roughly 9,800 clones, roughly 60% being singletons. The sequencing input was cells from a culture (not recorded whether cultured in vitro). Source of these receptors: a human donor with melanoma.

This clone was observed a handful of times. This chain links TRBV18 with TRBJ1-5, with no clear D. CDR1 is KGHSH and CDR2 is LQKENI in the germline V gene. The V end was cut by 4 bases, the J end by 0 bases, with 7 bases between. The CDR3 runs to 14 residues. The CDR3 nucleotides read TGTGCCAGCTCACTACAAGATAGCAATCAGCCCCAGCATTTT. Translated, it gives CASSLQDSNQPQHF.

This clone is termed large. This chain links TRBV7-8 with TRBJ1-5, with unresolved D. V was clipped by 0 bases and J by 7 bases, with 4 bases between them. The CDR3 sequence is 12 residues long. In germline, CDR1 is SGHVS, CDR2 FQNEAQ. Written as DNA, the CDR3 is TGTGCCAGCAGCTTAGCAGGACAGCCCCAGCATTTT. Translation: CASSLAGQPQHF.

The V and J genes are TRBV30 and TRBJ1-6; TRBD1 matches at 8 bases. J lost 7 bases, V lost 1 base, and 6 bases had no gene match. Germline V gene sequence: CDR1 GTSNPN, CDR2 SVGIG (reference sequence). This CDR3 has 15 residues. DNA for the CDR3: TGTGCCTGGAGTGGAAGGACAGGGTTAAATTCACCCCTCCACTTT. Translating gives CAWSGRTGLNSPLHF.

The chain joins TRBV7-3 to TRBJ2-1; TRBD1 is a possible D gene (6 bases). The CDR3 totals 15 residues. Germline CDR1 SGHTA, CDR2 FQGTGA. The V and J ends lost 9 bases and 0 bases respectively, with 15 bases between them. The CDR3 sequence: CARGGGLSSYNEQFF. CDR3 sequence (DNA): TGTGCCAGGGGTGGGGGCCTGAGCTCCTACAATGAGCAGTTCTTC. The full variable domain, with the rest looked up from reference TRBV7-3 and TRBJ2-1, is GAGVSQTPSNKVTEKGKYVELRCDPISGHTALYWYRQSLGQGPEFLIYFQGTGAADDSGLPNDRFFAVRPEGSVSTLKIQRTERGDSAVYLCARGGGLSSYNEQFFGPGTRLTVL.

The genes are TRBV2 and TRBJ1-6; 10 bases match TRBD1. The CDR3 covers 18 residues. Germline V lookup: CDR1 SNHLY, CDR2 FYNNEI. J gave up 2 bases and V 4 bases, and 8 bases lay outside the gene matches. CDR3 nucleotide sequence: TGTGCCAGCAGTGCCCCCGGGACAGGGGCGGCCTATAATTCACCCCTCCACTTT. The encoded protein is CASSAPGTGAAYNSPLHF.